Below, 16 T cell receptor beta chains from the same sample are listed, as sequenced in a study of blood T cell repertoires in COVID-19 (dated by TCRdb to about 2020). Libraries came from the immunoSEQ multiplex PCR assay. The table was pulled from immuneACCESS by TCRdb, which kept in-frame rearrangements only. Such tables lose some clones; where checked, under half of the loss comes from unresolved V genes, and the rest has no known cause. Counted in this sample were roughly 400,000 clones; more than 70% of them appeared once. The ten largest clones add up to approximately 1.5% of the sample. The specimen was PBMCs or T cells enriched from blood (not recorded which). Receptors originate from a woman younger than 30 who had been exposed to COVID-19.

The rearrangement uses TRBV28 and TRBJ1-1; D is possibly TRBD1 (6 bases). Trimming took 6 bases from V and 3 from J, leaving 11 bases between them. The CDR3 consists of 13 residues. Germline values: CDR1 MDHEN, CDR2 SYDVKM. In nucleotides, the CDR3 is TGTGCCAGCAGGGAACAGGGACACACTGAAGCTTTCTTT. Its translation: CASREQGHTEAFF.

The CDR3 region has the DNA TGTGCCAGCAGCCCCGGAACTAGTCCCAGCACAGATACGCAGTATTTT. It is translated as CASSPGTSPSTDTQYF. The J gene is TRBJ2-3, the V gene TRBV7-9, with D possibly TRBD2 on 5 matching bases. The CDR3 has 16 amino acids. V was trimmed by 5 bases and J by 0 bases, leaving 15 bases between them. Germline-derived CDR1 and CDR2 are SEHNR and FQNEAQ (reference sequence).

This clone was detected only once. This chain connects TRBV7-9 to TRBJ2-1; 10 bases match TRBD2. V was clipped by 4 bases and J by 4 bases; unmatched bases: 4. CDR1 and CDR2 from the germline V gene are SEHNR and FQNEAQ (reference sequence). CDR3 size: 15 residues. CDR3 residues: CASSSSGGSYNEQFF. Written as DNA, the CDR3 is TGTGCCAGCAGCTCTAGCGGGGGTTCATACAATGAGCAGTTCTTC. Together with reference TRBV7-9 and TRBJ2-1, the CDR3 gives the full variable domain: DTGVSQNPRHKITKRGQNVTFRCDPISEHNRLYWYRQTLGQGPEFLTYFQNEAQLEKSRLLSDRFSAERPKGSFSTLEIQRTEQGDSAMYLCASSSSGGSYNEQFFGPGTRLTVL.

The gene calls are TRBV28 and TRBJ2-3, with D perhaps matching TRBD2 (6 bases). Germline CDR1 and CDR2: MDHEN and SYDVKM. The CDR3 runs to 13 residues. V shed 5 bases and J shed 6 bases, with 12 bases lying between them. The CDR3 loop reads CASSVILADTQYF. In DNA, the CDR3 is TGTGCCAGCAGTGTAATTCTAGCGGATACGCAGTATTTT. Full variable domain (rest looked up from reference TRBV28 and TRBJ2-3): DVKVTQSSRYLVKRTGEKVFLECVQDMDHENMFWYRQDPGLGLRLIYFSYDVKMKEKGDIPEGYSVSREKKERFSLILESASTNQTSMYLCASSVILADTQYFGPGTRLTVL.

The chain links TRBV27 to TRBJ1-1; the D is unclear. V was shortened by 6 bases and J by 2 bases, with 4 bases between the two germline ends. This CDR3 has 11 residues. The V gene's germline CDR1 is MNHEY and CDR2 SMNVEV (reference sequence). CDR3 in amino acids: CASRSNTEAFF. DNA for the CDR3: TGTGCCAGCAGGTCTAACACTGAAGCTTTCTTT.

The chain combines TRBV27 with TRBJ1-1; D call uncertain. The CDR3 has 14 amino acids. Germline V gene data show CDR1 as MNHEY and CDR2 as SMNVEV (reference sequence). V was trimmed by 5 bases and J by 4 bases, leaving 14 bases between them. CDR3 residues: CASSVPDGFTEAFF. The DNA of the CDR3 is TGTGCCAGCAGTGTGCCCGATGGCTTCACTGAAGCTTTCTTT.

The rearrangement uses TRBV6-5 and TRBJ2-5; perhaps TRBD2 as D (7 bases). CDR3 length equals 13 residues. Germline CDR1 is MNHEY and CDR2 is SVGAGI. V was clipped by 6 bases and J by 3 bases, with 11 bases between them. CDR3 in DNA: TGTGCCAGCAGGGGGGGGCGGGAAGAGACCCAGTACTTC. Translated, it gives CASRGGREETQYF.

The chain carries TRBV27 and TRBJ2-1; TRBD2 matches at 12 bases. J was trimmed by 10 bases and V by 6 bases; bases with no gene match: 10. This CDR3 comprises 15 residues. Germline-derived CDR1 and CDR2 are MNHEY and SMNVEV (reference sequence). The CDR3 coding sequence is TGTGCCAGCAGGCCCCTAGCGGGGGGGCCGGAGGAGCAGTTCTTC. Translated: CASRPLAGGPEEQFF.

This clone was counted a single time. The same CDR3 is also encoded by other DNA sequences in this sample. This rearrangement joins TRBV9 to TRBJ1-1; D is uncertain. The V and J ends lost 0 bases and 1 base respectively, with 4 bases between them. This CDR3 spans 13 amino acids. The V gene's germline CDR1 is SGDLS and CDR2 YYNGEE. The CDR3 nucleotides read TGTGCCAGCAGCGTAGCGGGGAACACTGAAGCTTTCTTT. Translating it yields CASSVAGNTEAFF.

V is TRBV5-8 and J is TRBJ2-1; TRBD1 matches at 7 bases. V lost 4 bases and J lost 4; bases outside the gene matches: 8. The CDR3 extends over 15 amino acids. Germline V gives CDR1 SGHTS, CDR2 YDEGEE. The CDR3 DNA sequence: TGTGCCAGCAGCGGAGACAGGGAAGTATACAATGAGCAGTTCTTC. Translation: CASSGDREVYNEQFF.

This clone showed up just a few times. This chain links TRBV19 with TRBJ2-7; 8 bases line up with TRBD1. CDR1 and CDR2 (germline): LNHDA, SQIVND (reference sequence). The CDR3 totals 17 residues. V lost 2 bases and J lost 0; bases outside the gene matches: 9. Here the CDR3 reads CASSISAGDRGSYEQYF. For the CDR3, the DNA is TGTGCCAGTAGTATAAGCGCTGGAGACAGGGGCTCCTACGAGCAGTACTTC.

A word on this clone: Other DNA sequences in this sample translate to the same CDR3. The chain is built from TRBV30 and TRBJ2-7; D remains ambiguous. Looked up from germline, CDR1 is GTSNPN and CDR2 is SVGIG (reference sequence). Trimming stripped 0 bases from V and 4 bases from J, with 4 bases between. The CDR3 is 11 amino acids. This CDR3 is CAWSVSYEQYF. Here the CDR3 DNA reads TGTGCCTGGAGTGTATCTTACGAGCAGTACTTC.

The gene calls are TRBV2 and TRBJ1-5; D is unresolved. The V end was cut by 4 bases, the J end by 1 base, with 14 bases between. This CDR3 is built from 16 residues. CDR1 and CDR2 (germline): SNHLY, FYNNEI. The CDR3 coding sequence is TGTGCCAGCAGTGGTCGCGGGGTTGGAAGCAATCAGCCCCAGCATTTT. This gives the protein CASSGRGVGSNQPQHF.

CDR3 DNA sequence: TGTGCCAGCAGGACTGGCCCACACTACGAGCAGTACTTC. Protein sequence: CASRTGPHYEQYF. The rearrangement uses TRBV28 and TRBJ2-7; D not resolved. Trimming cost V 6 bases and J 3 bases, with 12 bases left between them. Per germline, CDR1 MDHEN and CDR2 SYDVKM. The CDR3 loop spans 13 amino acids.

The rearrangement uses TRBV7-2 and TRBJ1-5, with D maybe TRBD1 (6 bases). Germline loops: CDR1 SGHTA, CDR2 FQGNSA. The V gene lost 5 bases and the J gene lost 5 bases, with 13 bases spanning the gap. This CDR3 has 14 residues. As DNA, the CDR3 is TGTGCCAGCAGCCTACAGGGTGTGTATCAGCCCCAGCATTTT. This codes for CASSLQGVYQPQHF.

This rearrangement joins TRBV5-1 to TRBJ2-5, with 8 nucleotides matching TRBD2. The CDR3 is 17 amino acids. Germline V gene lookup returns CDR1 SGHRS and CDR2 YFSETQ. With 0 bases clipped from V and 5 bases from J, the junction kept 12 bases outside the gene matches. DNA of the CDR3: TGCGCCAGCAGCTTGGGGCCCGAAAGAGCGGGAGTTGAGACCCAGTACTTC. This codes for CASSLGPERAGVETQYF.